Listed here are 3 T cell receptor beta chains from one sample, sequenced in a study of blood T cell repertoires in COVID-19. The protocol was immunoSEQ multiplex PCR, while the TCRdb copy is restricted to in-frame clones and leaves out a portion. The table shows about 160,000 clones, with about 85% occurring only once. Sequenced: peripheral blood. Receptors were obtained from an elderly man with COVID-19, enrolled during active disease.

This clone appeared a few times. The chain joins TRBV29-1 to TRBJ1-2; 7 bases fit TRBD1. The CDR3 has 13 amino acids. From germline, CDR1 is SQVTM and CDR2 ANQGSEA. After removal of 6 bases from V and 3 bases from J, the junction contained 7 bases not matched to a gene. The CDR3 nucleotides read TGCAGCGTCCCCGCAGGGGGAGACTATGGCTACACCTTC. Protein product: CSVPAGGDYGYTF.

This chain uses TRBV11-3 with TRBJ1-6; TRBD1 might be the D (5 bases). CDR1 is SGHNT and CDR2 is YENEEA in the germline V gene. Trimming stripped 0 bases from V and 4 bases from J, with 10 bases between. The CDR3 length is 16 residues. The DNA for the CDR3 is TGTGCCAGCAGCTTAGAGCCGGGACTTTATAATTCACCCCTCCACTTT. Encoded protein: CASSLEPGLYNSPLHF. The whole variable domain, remainder taken from reference TRBV11-3 and TRBJ1-6, is EAGVVQSPRYKIIEKKQPVAFWCNPISGHNTLYWYLQNLGQGPELLIRYENEEAVDDSQLPKDRFSAERLKGVDSTLKIQPAELGDSAVYLCASSLEPGLYNSPLHFGNGTRLTVT.

This clone is a singleton in its sample. This sequence joins TRBV7-8 and TRBJ1-1; maybe TRBD1 (5 bases). The germline V gene has CDR1 SGHVS and CDR2 FQNEAQ. The CDR3 runs to 17 residues. The V gene lost 6 bases and the J gene lost 2 bases, with 22 bases spanning the gap. CDR3 in amino acids: CASSPRVLGGVNTEAFF. CDR3 nucleotide sequence: TGTGCCAGCAGTCCCAGGGTACTGGGTGGCGTTAACACTGAAGCTTTCTTT.